This T cell receptor beta chain comes out of a study of blood T cell repertoires in COVID-19. Study-level information: Sample material is recorded as cDNA or gDNA derived from T cells, B-cell-depleted T cells, or PBMCs.

Authors' processing steps: Nucleated cell number was recorded as an estimate derived from reference gene primer amplification. Here immunoSEQ multiplex PCR was the method, and the copy in TCRdb shows in-frame clones only, minus some. That table is the source of V, J and clone size, and D and trimming were worked out from the DNA. The sample lists about 280,000 clones, roughly 85% occurring once. This clone came up a few times. In Cohort 3, a recovered donor had either two negative PCRs, clearance, or symptom resolution. The CDR3 is 12 residues long. The V end was cut by 5 bases, the J end by 3 bases, with 11 bases between. Germline CDR1 SQVTM, CDR2 ANQGSEA.

The V and J genes are TRBV29-1 and TRBJ2-7; possibly TRBD2 for D (5 bases). The sample comprised PBMCs or T cells enriched from blood (not recorded which). The sequence was collected from a woman in her 50s who had recovered from COVID-19. CDR3 sequence (DNA): TGCAGCGTTACCGGGATGGGCTACGAGCAGTACTTC. Translated, it gives CSVTGMGYEQYF.